Below, 32 T cell receptor beta chains from the same sample are listed, as sequenced in a study of blood T cell repertoires in COVID-19. TCRdb keeps only in-frame clones here, not all; method: immunoSEQ multiplex PCR. The data contain some 510,000 clones, roughly 88% of them singletons. Sequencing input: PBMCs or T cells enriched from blood (not recorded which). These receptors all stem from a middle-aged woman who had recovered from COVID-19.

This clone was recorded a few times. This chain uses TRBV6-5 with TRBJ1-2; D possibly corresponds to TRBD1 (6 bases). Germline V gives CDR1 MNHEY, CDR2 SVGAGI. CDR3 length: 16 amino acids. V lost 2 bases, J lost 1 base, and 14 bases lay in between. The CDR3 protein is CASSYMWGGNNYGYTF. The CDR3 bases are TGTGCCAGCAGTTACATGTGGGGGGGCAATAACTATGGCTACACCTTC.

This chain uses TRBV19 with TRBJ2-1; the match to TRBD1 covers 8 bases. CDR3 length: 13 residues. V shed 3 bases, J shed 14 bases, and the junction held 9 bases outside the gene matches. The V gene's germline CDR1 is LNHDA and CDR2 SQIVND (reference sequence). For the CDR3, the DNA is TGTGCCAGTAGTATGATTGGGCAGGGGGCAAAGTTCTTC. Translation: CASSMIGQGAKFF. The variable domain in full, with the rest retrieved from reference TRBV19 and TRBJ2-1, is DGGITQSPKYLFRKEGQNVTLSCEQNLNHDAMYWYRQDPGQGLRLIYYSQIVNDFQKGDIAEGYSVSREKKESFPLTVTSAQKNPTAFYLCASSMIGQGAKFFGPGTRLTVL.

Here the CDR3 reads CASSRQDSTTYEQYF. CDR3 nucleotide sequence: TGTGCCAGCAGCAGACAGGACTCGACTACCTACGAGCAGTACTTC. V usage is TRBV21-1 and J usage is TRBJ2-7; the listed D gene, TRBD1, was not tested against the DNA. TRBV21-1 is flagged as a pseudogene. The CDR3 contains 15 residues.

V gene TRBV2 combines with J gene TRBJ1-2, with no clear D. V was clipped by 4 bases and J by 2 bases, with 5 bases between them. This CDR3 is built from 12 residues. Per the germline V gene, CDR1 is SNHLY and CDR2 is FYNNEI. In DNA, the CDR3 is TGTGCCAGCAGTGCCATGAACTATGGCTACACCTTC. Protein sequence: CASSAMNYGYTF.

The V and J genes are TRBV4-2 and TRBJ2-7; D might be TRBD2 (5 bases). Germline V gene sequence: CDR1 LGHNA, CDR2 YNFKEQ. Trimming took 0 bases from V and 2 from J, leaving 14 bases between them. CDR3 size: 16 residues. The CDR3 protein is CASSQEWLAHTYEQYF. CDR3 coding DNA: TGTGCCAGCAGCCAAGAGTGGCTAGCCCACACCTACGAGCAGTACTTC.

The genes are TRBV11-2 and TRBJ1-5, with no clear D. V dropped 5 bases and J dropped 5 bases, with 10 bases sitting between them. Germline V CDR1 and CDR2: SGHAT, FQNNGV. The CDR3 is made up of 13 amino acids. CDR3 in amino acids: CASSGARHQPQHF. The CDR3 bases are TGTGCCAGCAGCGGAGCCCGACATCAGCCCCAGCATTTT.

This rearrangement joins TRBV9 to TRBJ2-2, with a tentative D call TRBD2 (6 bases). This CDR3 comprises 15 residues. Trimming removed 3 bases at V and 6 bases at J, with 15 bases between. The V gene's germline CDR1 is SGDLS and CDR2 YYNGEE. CDR3 DNA: TGTGCCAGCAGCGCCTCCCCGACTAGTGCCGGGGAGCTGTTTTTT. It codes for CASSASPTSAGELFF.

This chain links TRBV5-4 with TRBJ2-1, with D unresolved. The CDR3 is 15 amino acids. V gave up 0 bases and J gave up 9 bases, with 16 bases separating them. The germline CDR1 and CDR2 sequences are SGHNT and YYREEE (reference sequence). The CDR3 here is CASSLASTSRGEQFF. CDR3 nucleotide sequence: TGTGCCAGCAGCTTGGCCAGCACGAGCCGCGGTGAGCAGTTCTTC.

The chain employs TRBV24-1 and TRBJ2-5; D is uncertain. Germline V gene lookup returns CDR1 KGHDR and CDR2 SFDVKD. The CDR3 has 14 residues. V lost 2 bases, J lost 2 bases, and 8 bases lay in between. CDR3 DNA: TGTGCCACCAGTGATTATGGCGGACAAGAGACCCAGTACTTC. Amino acids: CATSDYGGQETQYF.

J is TRBJ1-1 and V is TRBV7-2; D is possibly TRBD1 (5 bases). V lost 5 bases to trimming and J lost 7 bases, with 17 bases between them. There are 14 residues in the CDR3. Germline values: CDR1 SGHTA, CDR2 FQGNSA. The CDR3 spells CASSRGRGPLEAFF. The CDR3 DNA follows: TGTGCCAGCAGCCGGGGGAGGGGCCCCCTTGAAGCTTTCTTT.

Only one count was recorded for this clone. The chain links TRBV4-3 to TRBJ2-7; weak D call: TRBD1 (6 bases). The germline V gene has CDR1 LGHNA and CDR2 YSLEER. This CDR3 has 15 residues. The ends were cut back, 1 base at V and 2 bases at J, with 12 bases in the middle. The CDR3 sequence is CASSQGTGYPYEQYF. CDR3 DNA: TGCGCCAGCAGCCAAGGCACAGGGTACCCCTACGAGCAGTACTTC.

The chain uses TRBV5-1 and TRBJ2-1; 8 bases align to TRBD2. The ends lost 3 bases at V and 8 bases at J; junction bases unmatched: 10. CDR1 and CDR2 from the germline V gene are SGHRS and YFSETQ. CDR3 length: 15 amino acids. The CDR3 bases are TGCGCCAGCAGCTGGCTAACGGGAGGGTTTGATGAGCAGTTCTTC. Translating it yields CASSWLTGGFDEQFF.

The DNA of the CDR3 is TGCGCCAGCAGCTTGTTTATGGAGGGAATGCAAGAGACCCAGTACTTC. It is translated as CASSLFMEGMQETQYF. This chain links TRBV5-1 with TRBJ2-5, with D perhaps TRBD2 (6 bases). CDR1 SGHRS and CDR2 YFSETQ come from the germline V gene. The CDR3 loop spans 16 amino acids. V gave up 1 base and J gave up 2 bases, with 15 bases separating them. Variable domain in full (rest from reference TRBV5-1 and TRBJ2-5): KAGVTQTPRYLIKTRGQQVTLSCSPISGHRSVSWYQQTPGQGLQFLFEYFSETQRNKGNFPGRFSGRQFSNSRSEMNVSTLELGDSALYLCASSLFMEGMQETQYFGPGTRLLVL.

The table lists this clone with a count of one. The chain recombines TRBV18 with TRBJ2-7, with 7 bases identical to TRBD2. The germline V gene has CDR1 KGHSH and CDR2 LQKENI. The CDR3 spans 14 residues. With 3 bases clipped from V and 3 bases from J, the junction kept 5 bases outside the gene matches. The CDR3 reads CASSPRGLNYEQYF. The CDR3 DNA follows: TGTGCCAGCTCACCTAGGGGACTAAACTACGAGCAGTACTTC. The variable domain in full, completed from reference TRBV18 and TRBJ2-7, reads NAGVMQNPRHLVRRRGQEARLRCSPMKGHSHVYWYRQLPEEGLKFMVYLQKENIIDESGMPKERFSAEFPKEGPSILRIQQVVRGDSAAYFCASSPRGLNYEQYFGPGTRLTVT.

J is TRBJ1-1 and V is TRBV7-9; a possible D gene is TRBD1 (5 bases). V lost 1 base to trimming and J lost 4 bases, with 10 bases between them. Germline CDR1 SEHNR, CDR2 FQNEAQ (reference sequence). This CDR3 comprises 14 residues. The CDR3 coding sequence is TGTGCCAGCAGCTTAGTGGGGGGTGGCACTGAAGCTTTCTTT. It yields the protein CASSLVGGGTEAFF.

The chain employs TRBV7-9 and TRBJ2-7; D uncertain. The CDR3 length is 13 residues. From germline, CDR1 is SEHNR and CDR2 FQNEAQ (reference sequence). Deletions cut 3 bases from V and 4 bases from J, with 10 bases between. The CDR3, as DNA: TGTGCCAGCAGCTTCCCGACTGGTTACGAGCAGTACTTC. Protein sequence: CASSFPTGYEQYF.

This sequence joins TRBV3-1 (or the pseudogene TRBV3-2) and TRBJ1-2; TRBD1 matches at 7 bases. The CDR3 consists of 15 residues. J was trimmed by 4 bases and V by 0 bases; bases with no gene match: 5. Germline V gene data show CDR1 as LGHDT and CDR2 as YNNKEL (reference sequence). CDR3 in DNA: TGTGCCAGCAGCCAAGATAGACAGGGCGGCTATGGCTACACCTTC. This gives the protein CASSQDRQGGYGYTF.

The chain has TRBV24-1 and TRBJ1-2; 8 nucleotides match TRBD1. The germline V gene encodes CDR1 KGHDR and CDR2 SFDVKD. The J segment lost 6 bases and the V segment lost 3 bases, leaving 17 bases of the junction unmatched. This CDR3 is built from 18 residues. CDR3 loop: CATSDLGQGRNQVDGYTF. The DNA for the CDR3 is TGTGCCACCAGTGATCTTGGACAGGGAAGAAACCAGGTAGATGGCTACACCTTC.

This clone was seen a single time. The chain employs TRBV19 and TRBJ1-5; D unclear. Per germline, CDR1 LNHDA and CDR2 SQIVND (reference sequence). Trimming stripped 5 bases from V and 6 bases from J, with 17 bases between. CDR3 length equals 15 residues. In DNA, the CDR3 is TGTGCCAGTAGTGAGGGAGGAGTGTTGCTTCAGCCCCAGCATTTT. It translates to CASSEGGVLLQPQHF.

This clone was observed a single time. The chain has TRBV29-1 and TRBJ2-7; D perhaps matches TRBD2 (6 bases). Trimming pared 3 bases from V and 6 bases from J, leaving 15 bases between. Germline V gene lookup returns CDR1 SQVTM and CDR2 ANQGSEA. The CDR3 extends over 13 amino acids. The CDR3 nucleotides are TGCAGCGTTGATGGGCAGGGTAGCGGCGAGCAGTACTTC. Amino acid sequence: CSVDGQGSGEQYF.

The chain uses TRBV7-2 and TRBJ1-2; 8 bases align to TRBD1. Per the germline V gene, CDR1 is SGHTA and CDR2 is FQGNSA. V lost 5 bases and J lost 9; bases outside the gene matches: 11. The CDR3 runs 14 residues. CDR3 DNA sequence: TGTGCCAGCAGCCCGGACAGGGAATCTTCTAGCTACACCTTC. Protein: CASSPDRESSSYTF.

The chain links TRBV27 to TRBJ1-1; the D gene is possibly TRBD1 (6 bases). CDR3 size: 13 residues. V lost 8 bases and J lost 7, with 17 bases in between. In germline, CDR1 is MNHEY, CDR2 SMNVEV (reference sequence). Here the CDR3 reads CASGGTGRGEAFF. CDR3 DNA sequence: TGTGCCAGCGGGGGTACAGGGCGAGGTGAAGCTTTCTTT.

V and J are TRBV3-1 (or the pseudogene TRBV3-2) and TRBJ1-2; D remains unclear. The germline V gene has CDR1 LGHDT and CDR2 YNNKEL (reference sequence). V lost 2 bases to trimming and J lost 6 bases, with 10 bases between them. The CDR3 spans 13 residues. CDR3 DNA: TGTGCCAGCAGCCAATTAGCCCGAAATGGCTACACCTTC. Its protein is CASSQLARNGYTF.

This chain joins TRBV7-2 and TRBJ2-7; 10 nucleotides match TRBD2. The CDR3 consists of 14 residues. The ends lost 6 bases at V and 5 bases at J; junction bases unmatched: 7. Looked up from germline, CDR1 is SGHTA and CDR2 is FQGNSA. CDR3: CASRPGLANHEQYF. In DNA form, the CDR3 reads TGTGCCAGCAGACCGGGACTAGCGAACCACGAGCAGTACTTC.

The J gene is TRBJ2-3, the V gene TRBV24-1; 10 bases fit TRBD1. Germline-derived CDR1 and CDR2 are KGHDR and SFDVKD. The CDR3 runs to 17 residues. The junction had 5 bases not matched to a gene; V was cut back by 2 bases and J by 1 base. CDR3 loop: CATSDSAGTGGTDTQYF. For the CDR3, the DNA is TGTGCCACCAGTGATTCGGCAGGGACAGGGGGCACAGATACGCAGTATTTT.

The chain recombines TRBV9 with TRBJ2-5; no firm D call. The CDR3 contains 14 residues. The V end lost 0 bases, the J end lost 5 bases, and 11 bases lay between the germline ends. Germline loops: CDR1 SGDLS, CDR2 YYNGEE. The chain's CDR3 is CASSVGGVGETQYF. As DNA, the CDR3 is TGTGCCAGCAGCGTAGGTGGAGTCGGGGAGACCCAGTACTTC.

The chain is built from TRBV6-4 and TRBJ2-1, with 8 bases that match TRBD2. Germline CDR1 MRHNA, CDR2 SNTAGT. This CDR3 comprises 15 residues. Losses at the gene ends were 4 bases for V and 6 bases for J; bases not matched to a gene: 8. The chain's CDR3 is CASSVGLADPNEQFF. The CDR3 region has the DNA TGTGCCAGCAGTGTCGGACTAGCCGACCCCAATGAGCAGTTCTTC.

V gene TRBV18 combines with J gene TRBJ2-5; TRBD2 might be the D (5 bases). In germline, CDR1 is KGHSH, CDR2 LQKENI. V lost 6 bases, J lost 5 bases, and 10 bases lay in between. CDR3 length equals 12 residues. The CDR3 coding sequence is TGTGCCAGCTCGGGAGTAAGGGAGACCCAGTACTTC. It is translated as CASSGVRETQYF.

CDR3 amino acids: CASSLDRALYEQYF. The CDR3 DNA reads as TGTGCCAGCAGCTTGGACAGGGCCCTCTACGAGCAGTACTTC. This rearrangement joins TRBV7-2 to TRBJ2-7; TRBD1 matches 8 bases. The CDR3 spans 14 residues. The trim removed 3 bases at V and 3 bases at J, leaving 4 bases unmatched. In germline, CDR1 is SGHTA, CDR2 FQGNSA.

V and J are TRBV7-6 and TRBJ2-7; 12 bases agree with TRBD1. V shed 0 bases and J 6 bases; nucleotides not matched to a gene: 6. CDR3 length equals 16 residues. Per the germline V gene, CDR1 is SGHVS and CDR2 is FNYEAQ. CDR3 nucleotide sequence: TGTGCCAGCAGCTTAGCCCCGGGACAGGGGGCCGGCGAGCAGTACTTC. Amino acids: CASSLAPGQGAGEQYF.

V gene TRBV6-6 combines with J gene TRBJ1-1, with D possibly being TRBD1 (6 bases). The CDR3 extends over 15 amino acids. The germline gives CDR1 MNHNY, CDR2 SVGAGI (reference sequence). V was shortened by 2 bases and J by 1 base, with 11 bases between the two germline ends. CDR3 in DNA: TGTGCCAGCAGTTACCTCAAGACAGGGAACACTGAAGCTTTCTTT. It translates to CASSYLKTGNTEAFF.

V usage is TRBV15 and J usage is TRBJ1-2, with 7 bases that match TRBD1. This CDR3 is built from 15 residues. Germline values: CDR1 LNHNV, CDR2 YYDKDF (reference sequence). The V segment lost 3 bases and the J segment 8 bases; nucleotides outside the gene matches: 12. This CDR3 reads CATSSWTGGERGYTF. The CDR3 coding sequence is TGTGCCACCAGCAGCTGGACAGGCGGGGAGAGGGGCTACACCTTC. Together with reference TRBV15 and TRBJ1-2, the CDR3 gives the full variable domain: DAMVIQNPRYQVTQFGKPVTLSCSQTLNHNVMYWYQQKSSQAPKLLFHYYDKDFNNEADTPDNFQSRRPNTSFCFLDIRSPGLGDTAMYLCATSSWTGGERGYTFGSGTRLTVV.